Listed below are T cell receptor beta chains from one sample, sequenced in a study of blood T cell repertoires in COVID-19. Sequencing used immunoSEQ multiplex PCR; TCRdb keeps in-frame clones, though not all of them. The sample lists about 240,000 clones; roughly 80% were seen once. Sample: peripheral blood. The receptors come from a woman between 18 and 30 years old with acute or convalescent COVID-19. The CDR3 runs from the conserved cysteine through the conserved F or W. The D gene is left open where the match is weak. Size is omitted from some rows. Given values are once, few, many or a class for expanded clones.

V	length	size	J	D	CDR3	DNA
TRBV7-2	14	-	TRBJ2-3	-	CASSLGTSLDTQYF	TGTGCCAGCAGCTTAGGTACTAGCCTCGATACGCAGTATTTT
TRBV7-2	15	-	TRBJ2-7	TRBD2	CASSFTSGLTYEQYF	TGTGCCAGCAGTTTTACTAGCGGGCTTACCTACGAGCAGTACTTC
TRBV5-1	17	-	TRBJ2-7	-	CASTRAGRGSSSYEQYF	TGCGCCAGCACCAGGGCCGGACGGGGGTCCAGCTCCTACGAGCAGTACTTC
TRBV5-4	16	-	TRBJ2-7	TRBD2	CASSLRLAEPSYEQYF	TGTGCCAGCAGCTTGCGACTAGCGGAGCCCTCCTACGAGCAGTACTTC
TRBV7-2	16	-	TRBJ2-3	TRBD2	CASSLKGGRGIDTQYF	TGTGCCAGCAGCCTTAAGGGCGGGAGGGGCATCGATACGCAGTATTTT
TRBV5-1	15	-	TRBJ1-2	-	CASSLKSGLGYGYTF	TGCGCCAGCAGCTTGAAATCAGGTCTCGGCTATGGCTACACCTTC
TRBV27	17	-	TRBJ2-7	TRBD2	CASSETLAGGVSYEQYF	TGTGCCAGCAGTGAAACACTAGCGGGAGGGGTCTCCTACGAGCAGTACTTC
TRBV13	18	once	TRBJ2-6	TRBD1	CASIRTGDRGSGANVLTF	TGTGCCAGCATCAGGACAGGGGACCGTGGATCTGGGGCCAACGTCCTGACTTTC
TRBV3-1/TRBV3-2	15	-	TRBJ2-2	TRBD2	CASSHPGTRSGELFF	TGTGCCAGCAGCCATCCCGGGACTAGATCTGGGGAGCTGTTTTTT
TRBV15	14	-	TRBJ2-1	-	CATSGHSSYNEQFF	TGTGCCACCAGCGGACATAGCTCCTACAATGAGCAGTTCTTC
TRBV19	18	-	TRBJ1-1	-	CASSMGPVGPAMNTEAFF	TGTGCCAGTAGTATGGGCCCGGTGGGGCCAGCCATGAACACTGAAGCTTTCTTT
TRBV30	15	-	TRBJ1-5	-	CAWSGVGFSNQPQHF	TGTGCCTGGAGTGGGGTGGGCTTTAGCAATCAGCCCCAGCATTTT
TRBV19	13	-	TRBJ2-7	TRBD1	CASRLQGAREQYF	TGTGCCAGTAGACTACAGGGGGCCCGCGAGCAGTACTTC
TRBV4-2	15	-	TRBJ2-1	-	CASSQEKNEYNEQFF	TGTGCCAGCAGCCAAGAGAAGAATGAGTACAATGAGCAGTTCTTC
TRBV28	13	few	TRBJ1-1	-	CASSFAEGTEAFF	TGTGCCAGCAGTTTCGCCGAGGGAACTGAAGCTTTCTTT
TRBV6-4	16	-	TRBJ1-1	-	CASSEKPGGLNTEAFF	TGTGCCAGCAGTGAAAAGCCGGGGGGGCTGAACACTGAAGCTTTCTTT
TRBV6-6	14	-	TRBJ1-3	-	CASSYGDSRNTIYF	TGTGCCAGCAGTTACGGAGACTCCAGAAACACCATATATTTT
TRBV5-1	15	once	TRBJ2-3	-	CASSFGAVDTDTQYF	TGCGCCAGCAGCTTTGGGGCGGTGGACACAGATACGCAGTATTTT
TRBV9	17	-	TRBJ2-5	TRBD2	CASSVDGSGRVGETQYF	TGTGCCAGCAGCGTAGACGGTAGCGGGAGGGTGGGCGAGACCCAGTACTTC
TRBV27	18	-	TRBJ2-2	TRBD2	CASSLSSLAGDYTGELFF	TGTGCCAGCAGTTTATCGAGTCTAGCGGGAGATTATACCGGGGAGCTGTTTTTT
TRBV7-6	15	-	TRBJ1-6	TRBD1	CASSLRQGGNSPLHF	TGTGCCAGCAGCTTACGACAGGGTGGGAATTCACCCCTCCACTTT
TRBV7-3	15	-	TRBJ1-1	-	CASSSQGLGNTEAFF	TGTGCCAGCAGCTCCCAGGGGCTCGGGAACACTGAAGCTTTCTTT
TRBV6-2/TRBV6-3	13	-	TRBJ2-3	-	CASSYESSNTQYF	TGTGCCAGCAGTTACGAGTCTAGTAATACGCAGTATTTT
TRBV27	14	-	TRBJ1-2	TRBD1	CASRLAGGSYGYTF	TGTGCCAGCAGGTTGGCAGGGGGCTCCTATGGCTACACCTTC
TRBV7-9	16	-	TRBJ2-7	-	CASSLATFQGSYEQYF	TGTGCCAGCAGCTTAGCGACTTTTCAAGGCTCCTACGAGCAGTACTTC
TRBV30	13	-	TRBJ1-2	-	CAWSVTGSYGYTF	TGTGCCTGGAGTGTGACGGGTTCCTATGGCTACACCTTC
TRBV2	13	-	TRBJ1-4	-	CASSEGDYEKLFF	TGTGCCAGCAGTGAGGGGGACTATGAAAAACTGTTTTTT
TRBV6-2/TRBV6-3	14	-	TRBJ2-3	-	CASSISLFSDTQYF	TGTGCCAGCAGTATTAGCCTCTTCTCAGATACGCAGTATTTT
TRBV6-5	16	-	TRBJ1-6	-	CASSYSKAGANSPLHF	TGTGCCAGCAGTTACTCGAAGGCGGGGGCTAATTCACCCCTCCACTTT
TRBV5-1	16	-	TRBJ1-2	TRBD1	CASSLVQGRSNYGYTF	TGCGCCAGCAGCTTGGTACAGGGGCGATCTAACTATGGCTACACCTTC